This T cell receptor beta chain was observed in a study of T cell repertoires in cytomegalovirus infection. Across the whole study: Indicated by public TCR beta signatures were CMV infection and matching HLA type. Study outcomes and limitations: Clonotype analysis showed dominance of the ex vivo response by HLA-C-restricted CMV-specific TCR beta clonotypes. The cumulative frequency of public TCR beta families distinguished individuals who carried CMV together with the relevant HLA.

This clonotype has ten or more counts. The antigen is not known. MiXCR, applied by TCRdb to the reads, yields one record per CDR3 protein. There are about 130,000 distinct CDR3 sequences in the sample; around 25% occur only once, and about a third lies in the top ten. The CDR3 is 15 amino acids. Germline loops: CDR1 SEHNR, CDR2 FQNEAQ (reference sequence). After removal of 4 bases from V and 7 bases from J, the junction contained 7 bases not matched to a gene. This clonotype originated in a human donor in good health (CMV status not recorded). Some clones in this sample may be carry-over from other donors' samples. The chain combines TRBV7-9 with TRBJ2-1; 10 bases are shared with TRBD2. The specimen sequenced was PBMCs, sequenced either directly or after in vitro stimulation (not recorded which). The CDR3 loop reads CASSWRVAGGNEQFF. Here the CDR3 DNA reads TGTGCCAGCAGCTGGCGGGTAGCGGGAGGTAATGAGCAGTTCTTC. Full variable domain (remainder filled in from reference TRBV7-9 and TRBJ2-1): DTGVSQNPRHKITKRGQNVTFRCDPISEHNRLYWYRQTLGQGPEFLTYFQNEAQLEKSRLLSDRFSAERPKGSFSTLEIQRTEQGDSAMYLCASSWRVAGGNEQFFGPGTRLTVL.